This is a list of T cell receptor beta chains from one sample in a study of PD-1 blockade in classical Hodgkin lymphoma. Sequencing was performed with immunoSEQ multiplex PCR; in TCRdb, only in-frame clones are kept and a portion is missing. Of roughly 96,000 clones listed, nearly 90% are singletons. Sample: peripheral blood mononuclear cells (PBMCs), taken before the second cycle of nivolumab. The receptors come from a human donor with classical Hodgkin lymphoma. Both conserved end residues are part of each CDR3. D genes are given only for firm matches. Expanded clones are given a class, and other clones once, few, many or no size at all.

J	V	size	D	DNA	CDR3
TRBJ2-7	TRBV6-6	NA	NA	TGTGCCAGCAGTGGTGGGAGTTACGAGCAGTACTTC	CASSGGSYEQYF
TRBJ2-7	TRBV7-8	NA	NA	TGTGCCAGCAGCTTAGGAGTTGACGGGGCATTCTCCTACGAGCAGTACTTC	CASSLGVDGAFSYEQYF
TRBJ2-2	TRBV5-1	NA	NA	TGCGCCAGCAGCCCGTTAGCGGCGAACACCGGGGAGCTGTTTTTT	CASSPLAANTGELFF
TRBJ1-3	TRBV7-6	NA	NA	TGTGCCAGCAGCGCCTGGGTTGGAAACACCATATATTTT	CASSAWVGNTIYF
TRBJ1-1	TRBV7-9	NA	NA	TGTGCCAGCAGGATTCAGGGGTTCACTGAAGCTTTCTTT	CASRIQGFTEAFF
TRBJ2-7	TRBV6-6	NA	TRBD2	TGTGCCATCGGGACTAGCGGGGGGCCTACCTACGAGCAGTACTTC	CAIGTSGGPTYEQYF
TRBJ2-2	TRBV19	NA	NA	TGTGCCAGCGACAGCAGCACCGGGGAGCTGTTTTTT	CASDSSTGELFF
TRBJ2-7	TRBV27	once	TRBD1	TGTGCCAGCAGTTCAAGGACAGGGAGTAGGGAGCAGTACTTC	CASSSRTGSREQYF
TRBJ2-5	TRBV27	once	NA	TGTGCCAGCAGTTTAAAGGGGAGCCAAGAGACCCAGTACTTC	CASSLKGSQETQYF
TRBJ2-1	TRBV18	NA	TRBD2	TGTGCCAGCTCACCTCCGGGACTAGAGAACAATGAGCAGTTCTTC	CASSPPGLENNEQFF
TRBJ1-2	TRBV2	NA	NA	TGTGCCAGCAGTGGGACGGGAAGCTACACCTTC	CASSGTGSYTF
TRBJ1-5	TRBV7-9	NA	NA	TGTGCCAGCAGCCCTCCAGGGGTTGGCAATCAGCCCCAGCATTTT	CASSPPGVGNQPQHF
TRBJ2-3	TRBV10-2	once	NA	TGCGCCAGCAGTCTCACGGATACAGATACGCAGTATTTT	CASSLTDTDTQYF
TRBJ1-5	TRBV19	NA	NA	TGTGCCAGTAGTATAGTCCAGGGCGGTCAGCCCCAGCATTTT	CASSIVQGGQPQHF
TRBJ2-1	TRBV27	NA	NA	TGTGCCAGCAGTGAAGACTCCTACAATGAGCAGTTCTTC	CASSEDSYNEQFF
TRBJ1-1	TRBV25-1	NA	NA	TGTGCCAGCAGTAGATTGTCTGCCTTCGGGGAAACTGAAGCTTTCTTT	CASSRLSAFGETEAFF
TRBJ1-4	TRBV6-6	once	NA	TGTGCCAGCAGTTACATCACGGGTTCAAATGAAAAACTGTTTTTT	CASSYITGSNEKLFF
TRBJ1-5	TRBV6-5	NA	TRBD1	TGTGCCAGCAGAAAAATGACAGGGGAAAATCAGCCCCAGCATTTT	CASRKMTGENQPQHF
TRBJ2-3	TRBV28	NA	TRBD2	TGTGCCAGCGGGGAAATAGGGAGGGGTAGTTGGACGCAGTATTTT	CASGEIGRGSWTQYF
TRBJ2-7	TRBV27	NA	TRBD2	TGTGCCAGCAGTCCTACGGGACTAGCGGTCGAGCAGTACTTC	CASSPTGLAVEQYF
TRBJ2-1	TRBV12-2	NA	NA	TGTGCAAGTCGCTTAGCGGGCTGCGGGACTAGCTCCTACAATGAGCAGTTCTTC	CASRLAGCGTSSYNEQFF
TRBJ1-5	TRBV6-1	NA	NA	TGTGCCAGCAGTGAAGGTGCGGCTTCGGGCAATCAGCCCCAGCATTTT	CASSEGAASGNQPQHF
TRBJ1-3	TRBV2	NA	NA	TGTGCCAGCACTCGGGGGCACTCTGGAAACACCATATATTTT	CASTRGHSGNTIYF
TRBJ2-7	TRBV10-3	NA	NA	TGTGCCATCAGTGATGTAGGGGACCCTGGGGAGCAGTACTTC	CAISDVGDPGEQYF
TRBJ2-2	TRBV2	NA	NA	TGTGCCAGACAGCCGGACAACCACACCGGGGAGCTGTTTTTT	CARQPDNHTGELFF
TRBJ1-3	TRBV5-1	NA	NA	TGCGCCAGCAGCTTAAGGGCGGCCGGAGGATCTGGAAACACCATATATTTT	CASSLRAAGGSGNTIYF
TRBJ1-5	TRBV2	few	NA	TGTGCCAGCAGTTCGACAGACCCAAGGCCCCAGCATTTT	CASSSTDPRPQHF
TRBJ2-7	TRBV7-6	NA	NA	TGTGCCAGCAGCTTAGGGGACGGAGCCTACGAGCAGTACTTC	CASSLGDGAYEQYF
TRBJ2-7	TRBV14	few	NA	TGTGCCAGCAGCCAAGTCAACGAGCAGTACTTC	CASSQVNEQYF
TRBJ2-3	TRBV5-4	once	NA	TGTGCCAGCAGCTTGCAGCGGGTTGGGGGGCCAGATACGCAGTATTTT	CASSLQRVGGPDTQYF
TRBJ1-3	TRBV7-8	NA	TRBD1	TGTGCCAGCAGCGGGCGACAGGGAGGGCACACCATATATTTT	CASSGRQGGHTIYF
TRBJ1-4	TRBV7-6	NA	NA	TGTGCCAGCAGCTTATGGGACGATGCAACTAATGAAAAACTGTTTTTT	CASSLWDDATNEKLFF